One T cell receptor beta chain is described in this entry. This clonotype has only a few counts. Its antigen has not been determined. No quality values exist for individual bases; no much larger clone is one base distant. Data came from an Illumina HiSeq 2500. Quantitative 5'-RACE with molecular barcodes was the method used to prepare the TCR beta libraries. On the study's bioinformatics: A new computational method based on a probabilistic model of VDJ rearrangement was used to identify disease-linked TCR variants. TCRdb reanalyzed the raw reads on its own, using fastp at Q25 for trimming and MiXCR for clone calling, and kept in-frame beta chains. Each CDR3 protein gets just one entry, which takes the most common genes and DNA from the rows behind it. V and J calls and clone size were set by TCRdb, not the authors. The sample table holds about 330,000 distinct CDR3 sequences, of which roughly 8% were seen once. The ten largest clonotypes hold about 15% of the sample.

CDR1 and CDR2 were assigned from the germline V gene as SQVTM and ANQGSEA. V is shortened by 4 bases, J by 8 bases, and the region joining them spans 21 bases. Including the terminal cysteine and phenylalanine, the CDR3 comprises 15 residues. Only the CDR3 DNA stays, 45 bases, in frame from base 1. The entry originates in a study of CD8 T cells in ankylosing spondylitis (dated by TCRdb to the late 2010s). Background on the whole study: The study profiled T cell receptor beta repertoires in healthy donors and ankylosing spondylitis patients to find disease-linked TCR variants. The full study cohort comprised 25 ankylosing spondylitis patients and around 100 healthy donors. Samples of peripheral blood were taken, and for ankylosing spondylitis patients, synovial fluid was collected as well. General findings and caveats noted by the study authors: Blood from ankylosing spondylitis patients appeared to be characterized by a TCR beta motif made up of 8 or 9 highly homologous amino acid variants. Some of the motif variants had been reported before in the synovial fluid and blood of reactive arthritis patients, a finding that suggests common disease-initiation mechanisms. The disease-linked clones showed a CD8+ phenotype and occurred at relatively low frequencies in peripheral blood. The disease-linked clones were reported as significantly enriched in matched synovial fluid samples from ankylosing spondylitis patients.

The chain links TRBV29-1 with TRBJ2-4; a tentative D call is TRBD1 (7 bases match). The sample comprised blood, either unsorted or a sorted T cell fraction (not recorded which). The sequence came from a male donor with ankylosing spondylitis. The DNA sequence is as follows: TGCAGCGTTGTGAAGTTGGGGGCAGGGGGGCACATTCAGTACTTC. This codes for CSVVKLGAGGHIQYF.